In its sample, the clone carrying this T cell receptor beta chain was seen a few times. Its target is unknown. This record comes from a study of T-cell memory formation after mild COVID-19. Sample barcodes and UMIs were carried by the TCR alpha and TCR beta cDNA libraries that 5'RACE generated with constant-segment primers. A single record per CDR3 protein comes from TCRdb applying MiXCR to the 5' RACE reads. Of hundreds of thousands of distinct CDR3 sequences listed, approximately 15% are singletons. Broader study findings: Second-wave clones that peaked on day 37 lacked confirmed SARS-CoV-2 specificity. Balance between CD4 and CD8 was seen in clones contracting day 15 to 85, and a CD4+ lean was seen in later expanders.

The CDR3 extends over 13 amino acids. The germline gives CDR1 MNHEY, CDR2 SVGAGI. V was pared by 2 bases and J by 5 bases, with 7 bases between. This clonotype was sampled from a man aged 18 to 35 who had mild COVID-19 (a few samples of this study predate the infection). Cell type and time point are not known. Material: PBMCs or a T cell subset sorted from them (not recorded which). The chain links TRBV6-5 to TRBJ2-1; D unresolved. CDR3 region: CASSYRSNNEQFF. The CDR3 DNA reads as TGTGCCAGCAGTTACCGAAGCAACAATGAGCAGTTCTTC.